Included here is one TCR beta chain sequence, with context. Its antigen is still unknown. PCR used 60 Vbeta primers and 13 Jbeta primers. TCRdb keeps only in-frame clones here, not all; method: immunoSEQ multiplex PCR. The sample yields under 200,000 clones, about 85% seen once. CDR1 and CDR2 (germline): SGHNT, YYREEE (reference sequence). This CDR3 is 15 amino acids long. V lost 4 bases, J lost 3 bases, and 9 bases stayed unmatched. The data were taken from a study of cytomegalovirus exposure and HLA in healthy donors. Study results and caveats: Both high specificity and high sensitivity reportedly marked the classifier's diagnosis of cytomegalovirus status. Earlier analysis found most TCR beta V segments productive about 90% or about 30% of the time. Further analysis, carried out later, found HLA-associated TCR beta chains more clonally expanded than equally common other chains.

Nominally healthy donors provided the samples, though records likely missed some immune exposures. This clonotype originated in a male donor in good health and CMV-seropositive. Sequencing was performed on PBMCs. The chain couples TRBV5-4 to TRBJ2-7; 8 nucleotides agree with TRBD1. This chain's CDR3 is CASSRGGQGNYEQYF. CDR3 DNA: TGTGCCAGCAGCCGAGGCGGACAGGGAAACTACGAGCAGTACTTC.